This T cell receptor (beta chain) was retrieved from a study of shared clonotypes between healthy human individuals (TCRdb year 2020). A note on the overall study: The cohort included three men and two women between 18 and 49 years of age. For each donor, CD4 naive and CD4 memory were each run on three plates, CD8 naive on two plates, and CD8 memory on one plate. The study deeply sequenced blood TCR repertoires of five healthy adults to estimate repertoire size and the extent of clonotype sharing between individuals. Libraries were prepared and TCR repertoires were sequenced by different laboratories using diverse techniques, in order to increase sequencing depth and limit assay-specific biases. Each donor's leukapheresis produced roughly between roughly 0.85 and 9 billion PBMCs. What the work shows at the level of the full study, not this receptor alone: Clonotypes shared by all four sorted-subset donors showed higher generation probabilities than non-shared clonotypes. The small number of donors limited the genetic and exposure-history diversity represented. When a handful of donors were compared, the shared fraction of clonotypes was around 5% for naive CD4, roughly 3.4% for naive CD8, 2.3% for memory CD4, and under 0.5% for memory CD8. Pairwise subsampling led to the expectation that sequencing depth would affect the degree of clonotype sharing among donors. Sampling was restricted to blood, and TCR repertoires in tissue are likely to differ from TCR repertoires in blood. Naive subsets generally had larger estimated clonotype richness than memory subsets. Rarefaction of sorted-subset datasets indicated incomplete sequencing despite the large sequencing depth.

As to this clone: What antigen it recognizes has not been identified. No quality values exist for individual bases; no much larger clone is one base distant. The sample carries other DNA sequences with the same CDR3.

Using the deep immunoSEQ assay, multiplex PCR amplified TCR CDR3 regions from genomic DNA. For each cell subset, the extracted genomic DNA was distributed evenly across all wells of several immunoSEQ 96-well plates, and each plate served as one replicate. For sorted subsets, roughly 200 ng genomic DNA, equal to 30,000 to 35,000 T cell genomes, was loaded into each replicate PCR. Purified libraries were quantified with a Qubit 3.0 fluorometer, sized on a Bioanalyzer 2100, and re-quantified with the KAPA Library Quantification kit. Every immunoSEQ 96-well plate was sequenced on a dedicated single-read 150-cycle Illumina NextSeq 550 flow cell. As for the original processing: The immunoSEQ output contained only junctional sequences without quality scores, so filtering could not match that applied to full-length reads. Sequences were annotated with PyIR, a Python wrapper for IgBLAST v1.9, using IMGT germline references to assign V/J genes and CDR3. Reads were removed for weak V/J assignments (E-value above 1e-6), missing CDR3, stop codons, out-of-frame junctions, or ambiguous translated residues. V3J clonotypes were defined by identical inferred V gene, J gene, and CDR3 amino acid sequence. To compute the percentage overlap between repertoires, the number of shared unique clonotypes was divided by the size of the smaller repertoire. Repertoire richness was assessed with RTK rarefaction, the Chao1 estimator, and Recon v2.1 estimates of unobserved clonotypes. For all TCRbeta clonotypes obtained by the gDNA method from four donors, generation probabilities were computed with OLGA. TCRdb took over this immuneACCESS table, retaining in-frame rearrangements with V and J assigned. Such tables are incomplete; in checked studies, under half of the missing clones stem from an unresolved V gene, and the remainder is unexplained. V and J calls and clone size come straight from that table; D and trimming were deduced from the DNA. This sample holds a few million clones; just over 90% were observed only once. The ten largest clones capture around 0.15% of the sample.

The donors were healthy, HIV-negative adults who had no recently reported acute infections or vaccinations. Only Caucasian adults living in Nashville, Tennessee, USA were represented among the donors. CD4+ T cells were enriched by magnetic negative selection; naive cells were then positively selected on CD45RA, and the negative fraction formed the memory subset. Blood was obtained by leukapheresis, after which PBMCs were separated by Ficoll-Histopaque density gradient centrifugation and cryopreserved in liquid nitrogen vapor phase. Analytical flow cytometry was used to check the purity and quantity of each magnetically sorted T cell population. From each sorted fraction, genomic DNA was isolated and quantified by UV absorbance on a Nanodrop 2000c. This clonotype originated in a man in his late teens or twenties in good health. The sequenced sample was naive CD4+ T cells sorted from blood. What the cell subset or site label conveys for this sample: CD45RA+ positively selected.

The CDR3 in this case is CAISGTGETQYF. The DNA sequence is given as TGTGCCATCAGTGGAACGGGAGAGACCCAGTACTTC. The receptor chain draws on TRBV10-3 and TRBJ2-5; confidence is insufficient to name the D gene. The CDR3 covers 12 residues, taking in both the cysteine and the phenylalanine. Just CDR3 DNA is preserved here, 36 bases in frame from base 1. As encoded in the germline V gene, CDR1 is ENHRY while CDR2 is SYGVKD. The junction shows trimming of 4 bases on V and 4 bases on J, plus 7 bases between the germline ends.